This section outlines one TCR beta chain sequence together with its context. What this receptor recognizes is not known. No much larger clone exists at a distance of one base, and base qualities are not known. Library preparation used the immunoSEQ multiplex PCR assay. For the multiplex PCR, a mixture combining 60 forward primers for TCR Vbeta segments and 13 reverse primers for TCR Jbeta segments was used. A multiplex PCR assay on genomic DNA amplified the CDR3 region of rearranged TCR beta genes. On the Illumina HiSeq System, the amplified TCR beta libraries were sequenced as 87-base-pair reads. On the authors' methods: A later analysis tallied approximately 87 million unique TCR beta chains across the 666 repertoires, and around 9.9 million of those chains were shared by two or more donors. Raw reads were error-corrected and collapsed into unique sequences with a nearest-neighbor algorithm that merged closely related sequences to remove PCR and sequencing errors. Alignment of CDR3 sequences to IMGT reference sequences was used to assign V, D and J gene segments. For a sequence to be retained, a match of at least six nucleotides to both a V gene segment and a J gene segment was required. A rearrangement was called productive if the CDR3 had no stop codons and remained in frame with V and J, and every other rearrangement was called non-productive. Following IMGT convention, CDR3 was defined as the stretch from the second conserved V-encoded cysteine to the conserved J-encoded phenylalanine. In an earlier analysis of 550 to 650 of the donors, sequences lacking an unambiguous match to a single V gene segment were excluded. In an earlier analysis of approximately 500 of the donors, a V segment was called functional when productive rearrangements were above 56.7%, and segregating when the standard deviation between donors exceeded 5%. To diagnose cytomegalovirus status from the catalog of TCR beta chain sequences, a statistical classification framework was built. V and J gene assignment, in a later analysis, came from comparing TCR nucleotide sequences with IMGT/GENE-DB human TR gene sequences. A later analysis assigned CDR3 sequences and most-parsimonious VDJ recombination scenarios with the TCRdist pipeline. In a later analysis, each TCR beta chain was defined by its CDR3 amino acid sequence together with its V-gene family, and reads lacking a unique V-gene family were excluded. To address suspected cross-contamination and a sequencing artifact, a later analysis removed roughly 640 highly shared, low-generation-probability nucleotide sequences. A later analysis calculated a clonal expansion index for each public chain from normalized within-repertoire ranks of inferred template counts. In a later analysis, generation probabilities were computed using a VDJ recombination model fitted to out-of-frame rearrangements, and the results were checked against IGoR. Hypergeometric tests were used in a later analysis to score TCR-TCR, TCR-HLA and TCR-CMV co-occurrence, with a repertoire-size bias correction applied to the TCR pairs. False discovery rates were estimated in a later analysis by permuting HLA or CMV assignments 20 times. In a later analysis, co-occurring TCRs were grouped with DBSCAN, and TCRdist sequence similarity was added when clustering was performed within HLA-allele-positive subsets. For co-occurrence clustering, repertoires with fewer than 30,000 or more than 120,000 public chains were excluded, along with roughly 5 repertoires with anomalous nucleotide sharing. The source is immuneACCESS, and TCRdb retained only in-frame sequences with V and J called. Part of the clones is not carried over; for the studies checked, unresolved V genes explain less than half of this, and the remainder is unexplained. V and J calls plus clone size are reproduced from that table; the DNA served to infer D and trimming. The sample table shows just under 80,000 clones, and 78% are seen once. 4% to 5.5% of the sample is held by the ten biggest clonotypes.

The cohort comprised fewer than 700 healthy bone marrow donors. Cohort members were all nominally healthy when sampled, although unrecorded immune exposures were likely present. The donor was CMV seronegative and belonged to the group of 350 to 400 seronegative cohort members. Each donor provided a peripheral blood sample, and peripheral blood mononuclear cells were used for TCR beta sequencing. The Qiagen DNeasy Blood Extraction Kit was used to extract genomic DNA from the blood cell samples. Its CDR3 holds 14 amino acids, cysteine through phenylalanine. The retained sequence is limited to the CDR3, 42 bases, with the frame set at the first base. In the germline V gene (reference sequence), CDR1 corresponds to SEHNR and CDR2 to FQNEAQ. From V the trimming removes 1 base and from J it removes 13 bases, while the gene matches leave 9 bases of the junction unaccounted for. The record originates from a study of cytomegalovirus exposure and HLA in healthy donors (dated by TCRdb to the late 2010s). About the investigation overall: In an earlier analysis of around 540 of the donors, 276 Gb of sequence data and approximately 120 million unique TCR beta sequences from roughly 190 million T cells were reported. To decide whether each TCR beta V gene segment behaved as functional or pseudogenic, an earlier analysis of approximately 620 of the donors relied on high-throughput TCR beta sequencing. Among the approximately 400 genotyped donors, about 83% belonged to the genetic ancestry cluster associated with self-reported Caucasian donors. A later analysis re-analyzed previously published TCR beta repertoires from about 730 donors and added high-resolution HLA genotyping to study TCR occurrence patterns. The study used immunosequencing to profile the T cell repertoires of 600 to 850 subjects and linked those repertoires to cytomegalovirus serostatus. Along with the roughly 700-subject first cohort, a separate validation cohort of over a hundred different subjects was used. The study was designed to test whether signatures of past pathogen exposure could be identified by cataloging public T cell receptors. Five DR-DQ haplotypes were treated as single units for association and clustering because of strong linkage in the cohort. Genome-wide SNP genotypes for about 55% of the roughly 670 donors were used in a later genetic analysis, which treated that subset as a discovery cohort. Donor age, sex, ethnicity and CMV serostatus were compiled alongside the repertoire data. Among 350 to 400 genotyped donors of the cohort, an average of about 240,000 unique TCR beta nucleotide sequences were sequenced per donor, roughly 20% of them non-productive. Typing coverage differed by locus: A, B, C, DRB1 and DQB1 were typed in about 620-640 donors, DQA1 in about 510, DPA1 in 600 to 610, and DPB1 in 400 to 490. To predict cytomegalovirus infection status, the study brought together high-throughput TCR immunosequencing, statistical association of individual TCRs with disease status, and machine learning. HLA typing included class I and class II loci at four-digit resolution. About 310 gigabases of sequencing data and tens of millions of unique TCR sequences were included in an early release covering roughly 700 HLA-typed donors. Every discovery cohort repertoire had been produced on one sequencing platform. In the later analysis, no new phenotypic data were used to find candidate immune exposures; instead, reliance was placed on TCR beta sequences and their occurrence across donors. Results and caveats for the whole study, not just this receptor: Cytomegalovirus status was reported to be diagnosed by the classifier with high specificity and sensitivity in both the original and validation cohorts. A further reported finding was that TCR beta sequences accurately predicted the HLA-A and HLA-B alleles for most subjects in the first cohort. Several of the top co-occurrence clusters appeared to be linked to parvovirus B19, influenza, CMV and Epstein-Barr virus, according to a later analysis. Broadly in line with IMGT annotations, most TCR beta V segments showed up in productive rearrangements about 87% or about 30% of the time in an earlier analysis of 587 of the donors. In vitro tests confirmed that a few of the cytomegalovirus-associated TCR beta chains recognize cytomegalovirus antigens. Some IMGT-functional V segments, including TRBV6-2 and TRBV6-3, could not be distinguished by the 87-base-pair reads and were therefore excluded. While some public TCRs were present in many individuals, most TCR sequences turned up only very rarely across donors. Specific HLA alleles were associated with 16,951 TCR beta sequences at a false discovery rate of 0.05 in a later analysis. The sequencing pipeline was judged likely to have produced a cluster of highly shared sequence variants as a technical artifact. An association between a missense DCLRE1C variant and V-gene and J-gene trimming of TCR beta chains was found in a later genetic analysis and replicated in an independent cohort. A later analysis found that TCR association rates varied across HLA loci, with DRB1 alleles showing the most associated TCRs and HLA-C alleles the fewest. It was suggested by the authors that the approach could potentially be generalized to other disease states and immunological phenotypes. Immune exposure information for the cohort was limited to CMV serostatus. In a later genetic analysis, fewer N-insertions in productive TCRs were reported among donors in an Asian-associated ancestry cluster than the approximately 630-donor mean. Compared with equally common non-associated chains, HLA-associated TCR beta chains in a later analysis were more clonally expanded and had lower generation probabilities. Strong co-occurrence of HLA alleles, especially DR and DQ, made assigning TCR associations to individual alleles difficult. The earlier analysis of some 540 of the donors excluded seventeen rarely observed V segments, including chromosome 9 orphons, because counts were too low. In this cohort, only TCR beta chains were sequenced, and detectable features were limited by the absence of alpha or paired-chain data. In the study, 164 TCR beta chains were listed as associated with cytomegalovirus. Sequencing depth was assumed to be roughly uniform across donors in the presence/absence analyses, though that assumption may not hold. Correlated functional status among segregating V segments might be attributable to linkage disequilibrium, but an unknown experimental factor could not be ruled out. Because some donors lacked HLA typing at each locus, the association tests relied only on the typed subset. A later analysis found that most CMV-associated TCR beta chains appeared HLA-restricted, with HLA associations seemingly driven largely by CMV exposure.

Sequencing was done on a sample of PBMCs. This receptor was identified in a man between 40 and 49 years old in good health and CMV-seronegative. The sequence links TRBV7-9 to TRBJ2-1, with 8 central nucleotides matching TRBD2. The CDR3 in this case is CASSLGAPGGDQFF. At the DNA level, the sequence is TGTGCCAGCAGCTTAGGGGCCCCCGGGGGGGATCAGTTCTTC.